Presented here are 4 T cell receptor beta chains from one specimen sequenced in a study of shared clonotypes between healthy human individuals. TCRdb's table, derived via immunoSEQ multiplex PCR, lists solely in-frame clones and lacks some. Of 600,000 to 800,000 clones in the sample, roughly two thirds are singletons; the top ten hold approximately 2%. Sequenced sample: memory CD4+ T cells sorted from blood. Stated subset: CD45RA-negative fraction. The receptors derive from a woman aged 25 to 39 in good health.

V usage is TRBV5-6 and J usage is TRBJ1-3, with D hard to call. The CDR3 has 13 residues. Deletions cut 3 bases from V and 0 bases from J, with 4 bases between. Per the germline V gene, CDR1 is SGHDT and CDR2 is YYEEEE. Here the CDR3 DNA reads TGTGCCAGCAGCTGGGGCTCTGGAAACACCATATATTTT. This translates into CASSWGSGNTIYF.

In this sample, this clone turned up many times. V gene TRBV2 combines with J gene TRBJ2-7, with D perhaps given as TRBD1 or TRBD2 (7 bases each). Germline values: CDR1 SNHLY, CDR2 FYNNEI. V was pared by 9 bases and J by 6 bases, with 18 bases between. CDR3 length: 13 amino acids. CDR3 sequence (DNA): TGTGCCAGTGCCGGGACAGCGGGATTCGAGCAGTACTTC. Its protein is CASAGTAGFEQYF.

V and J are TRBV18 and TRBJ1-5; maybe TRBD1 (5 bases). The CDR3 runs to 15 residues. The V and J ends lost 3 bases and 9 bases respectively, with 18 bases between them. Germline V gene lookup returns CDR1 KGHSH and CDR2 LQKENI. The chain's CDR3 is CASSPEAGLGGPQHF. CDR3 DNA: TGTGCCAGCTCACCCGAGGCGGGACTAGGTGGGCCCCAGCATTTT.

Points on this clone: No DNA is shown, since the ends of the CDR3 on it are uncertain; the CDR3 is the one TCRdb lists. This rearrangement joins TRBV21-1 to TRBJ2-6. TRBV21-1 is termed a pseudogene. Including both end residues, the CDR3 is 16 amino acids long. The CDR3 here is CASSKAVGSGANVLTF.